The source of this TCR beta chain is a study of T cell responses to AZD1222 COVID-19 vaccine. Study summary: The analysis combined second doses at about 4 or about 12 weeks.

This CDR3 is 14 amino acids long. CDR1 and CDR2 from the germline V gene are SGHTA and FQGNSA. V dropped 1 base and J dropped 3 bases, with 6 bases sitting between them. Sequenced by immunoSEQ multiplex PCR; TCRdb stores in-frame clones only, minus some. Here the sample spans tens of thousands of clones, 70% to 80% being singletons. Note on this clone: Its antigen is not known.

Study findings and constraints: Possibly, clonal diversity was underestimated; donors were largely white British and included more females. Close to half of all spike-specific TCRs reportedly target regions of the variants that are unmutated.

This TCR came from an adult in good health. V is TRBV7-2 and J is TRBJ2-2, with D hard to call. The starting material was peripheral blood, obtained on day 0 of AZD1222 vaccination. The CDR3, as DNA: TGTGCCAGCAGCTTAGTGCCAGACACCGGGGAGCTGTTTTTT. Translating gives CASSLVPDTGELFF.